This T cell receptor (beta chain) was documented in a study of blood T cell repertoires in COVID-19. Study as a whole: The analysed material was cDNA or gDNA that came from T cells, B-cell-depleted T cells, or PBMCs.

The germline V gene has CDR1 SQVTM and CDR2 ANQGSEA. The CDR3 spans 14 residues. Trimming removed 2 bases from V and 0 bases from J; junction bases left unmatched: 4. The authors' processing: Amplified reference gene primers provided the basis for estimating nucleated cell counts. This table comes from immunoSEQ multiplex PCR, and its TCRdb copy is limited to in-frame clones, with some not included. The V and J calls and clone size were taken over from that table, and D and trimming were inferred from the DNA. The table lists about 380,000 clones, around 91% of them singletons, with about 7% in the top ten.

The specimen sequenced was peripheral blood. The sequence derives from a man between 18 and 35 years old with active or convalescent COVID-19. The genes are TRBV29-1 and TRBJ2-7, with 7 bases matching TRBD1. The CDR3 here is CSVELQGTSYEQYF. The CDR3 nucleotides read TGCAGCGTTGAACTACAGGGGACCTCCTACGAGCAGTACTTC.